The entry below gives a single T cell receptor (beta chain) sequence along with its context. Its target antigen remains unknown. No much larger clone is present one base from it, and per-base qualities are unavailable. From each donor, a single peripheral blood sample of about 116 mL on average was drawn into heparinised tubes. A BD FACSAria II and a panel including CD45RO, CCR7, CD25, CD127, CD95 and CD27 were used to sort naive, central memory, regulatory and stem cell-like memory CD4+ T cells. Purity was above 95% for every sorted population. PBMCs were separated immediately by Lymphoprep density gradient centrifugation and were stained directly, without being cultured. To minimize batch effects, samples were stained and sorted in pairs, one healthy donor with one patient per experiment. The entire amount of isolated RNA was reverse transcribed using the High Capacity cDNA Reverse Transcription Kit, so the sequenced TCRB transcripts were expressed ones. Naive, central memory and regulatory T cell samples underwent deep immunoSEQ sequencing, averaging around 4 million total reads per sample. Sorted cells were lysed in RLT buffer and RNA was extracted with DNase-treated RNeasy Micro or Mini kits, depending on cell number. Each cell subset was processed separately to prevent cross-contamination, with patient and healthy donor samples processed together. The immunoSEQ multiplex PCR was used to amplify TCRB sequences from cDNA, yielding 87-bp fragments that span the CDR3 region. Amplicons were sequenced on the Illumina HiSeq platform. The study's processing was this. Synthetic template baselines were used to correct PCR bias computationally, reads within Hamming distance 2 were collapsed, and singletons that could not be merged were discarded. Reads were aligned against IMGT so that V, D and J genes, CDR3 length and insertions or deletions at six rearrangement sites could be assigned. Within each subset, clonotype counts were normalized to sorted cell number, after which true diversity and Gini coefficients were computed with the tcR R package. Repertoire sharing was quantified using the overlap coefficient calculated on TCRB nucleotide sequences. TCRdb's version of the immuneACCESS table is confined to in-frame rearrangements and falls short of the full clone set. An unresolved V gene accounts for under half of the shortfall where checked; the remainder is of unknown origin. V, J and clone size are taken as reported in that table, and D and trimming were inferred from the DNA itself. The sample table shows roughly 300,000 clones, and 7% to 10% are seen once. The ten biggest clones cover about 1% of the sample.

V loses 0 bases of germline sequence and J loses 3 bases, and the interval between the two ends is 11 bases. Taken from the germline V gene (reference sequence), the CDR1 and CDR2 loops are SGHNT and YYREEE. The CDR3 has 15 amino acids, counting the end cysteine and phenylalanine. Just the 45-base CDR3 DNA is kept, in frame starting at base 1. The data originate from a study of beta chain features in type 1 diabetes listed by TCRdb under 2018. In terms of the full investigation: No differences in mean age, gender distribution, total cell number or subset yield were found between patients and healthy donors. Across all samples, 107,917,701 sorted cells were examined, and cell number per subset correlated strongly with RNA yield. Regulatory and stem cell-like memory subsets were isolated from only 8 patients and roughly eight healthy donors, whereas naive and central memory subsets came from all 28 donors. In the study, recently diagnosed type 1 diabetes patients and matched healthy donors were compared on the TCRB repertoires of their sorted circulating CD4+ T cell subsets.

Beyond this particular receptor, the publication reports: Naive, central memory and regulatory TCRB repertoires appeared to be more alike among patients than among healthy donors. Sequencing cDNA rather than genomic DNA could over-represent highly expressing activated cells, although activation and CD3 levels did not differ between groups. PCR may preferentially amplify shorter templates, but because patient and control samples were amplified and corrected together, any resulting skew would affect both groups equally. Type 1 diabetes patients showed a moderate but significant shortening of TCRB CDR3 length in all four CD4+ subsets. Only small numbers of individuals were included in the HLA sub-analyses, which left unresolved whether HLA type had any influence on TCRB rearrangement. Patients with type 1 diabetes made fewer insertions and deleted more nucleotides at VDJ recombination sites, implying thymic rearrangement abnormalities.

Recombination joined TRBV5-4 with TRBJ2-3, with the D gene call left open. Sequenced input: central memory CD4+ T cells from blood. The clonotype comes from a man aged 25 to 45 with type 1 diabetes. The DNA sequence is TGTGCCAGCAGCTTGGCCGGTCTTTCAACAGATACGCAGTATTTT. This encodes CASSLAGLSTDTQYF. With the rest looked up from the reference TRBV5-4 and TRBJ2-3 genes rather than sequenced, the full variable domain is ETGVTQSPTHLIKTRGQQVTLRCSSQSGHNTVSWYQQALGQGPQFIFQYYREEENGRGNFPPRFSGLQFPNYSSELNVNALELDDSALYLCASSLAGLSTDTQYFGPGTRLTVL.